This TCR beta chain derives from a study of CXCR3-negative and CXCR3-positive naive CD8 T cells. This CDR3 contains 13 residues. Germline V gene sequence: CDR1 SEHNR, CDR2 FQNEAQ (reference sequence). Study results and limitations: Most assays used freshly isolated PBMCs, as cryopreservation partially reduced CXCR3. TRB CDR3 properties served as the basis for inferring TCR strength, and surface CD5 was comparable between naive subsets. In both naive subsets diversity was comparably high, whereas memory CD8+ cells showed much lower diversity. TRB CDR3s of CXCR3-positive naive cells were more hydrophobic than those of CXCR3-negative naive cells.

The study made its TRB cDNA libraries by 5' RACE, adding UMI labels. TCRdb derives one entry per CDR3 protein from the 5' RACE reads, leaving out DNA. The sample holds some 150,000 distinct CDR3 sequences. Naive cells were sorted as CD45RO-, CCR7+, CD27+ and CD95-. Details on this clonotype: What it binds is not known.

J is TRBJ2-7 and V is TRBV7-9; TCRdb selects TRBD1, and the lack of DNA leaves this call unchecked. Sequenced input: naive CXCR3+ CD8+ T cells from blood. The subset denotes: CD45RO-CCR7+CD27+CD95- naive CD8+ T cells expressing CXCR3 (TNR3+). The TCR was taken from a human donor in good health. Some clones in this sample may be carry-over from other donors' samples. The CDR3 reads CASSPGAYYEQYF.